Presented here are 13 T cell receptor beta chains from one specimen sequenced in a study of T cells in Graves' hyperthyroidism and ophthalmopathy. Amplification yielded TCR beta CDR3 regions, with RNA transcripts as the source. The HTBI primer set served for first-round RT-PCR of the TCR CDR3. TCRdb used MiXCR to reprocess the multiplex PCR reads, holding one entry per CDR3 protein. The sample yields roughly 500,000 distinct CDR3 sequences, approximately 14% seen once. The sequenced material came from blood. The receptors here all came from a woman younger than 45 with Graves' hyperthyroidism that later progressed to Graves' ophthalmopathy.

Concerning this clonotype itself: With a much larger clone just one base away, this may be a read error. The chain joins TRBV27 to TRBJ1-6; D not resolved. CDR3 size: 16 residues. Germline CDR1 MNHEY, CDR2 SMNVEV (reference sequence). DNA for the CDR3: TGTGCCAGCAGCCCCGTGTCCACCTCCTATAATTCACCCCTCTACTTT. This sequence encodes CASSPVSTSYNSPLYF.

CDR3 loop: CATSDQAATDTQYF. In DNA form, the CDR3 reads TGTGCCACCAGTGATCAGGCAGCCACAGATACGCAGTATTTT. This chain links TRBV24-1 with TRBJ2-3, with no clear D. CDR3 length equals 14 residues. Trimming shortened V by 3 bases and J by 2 bases, and 8 bases separated the two germline ends. Per germline, CDR1 KGHDR and CDR2 SFDVKD.

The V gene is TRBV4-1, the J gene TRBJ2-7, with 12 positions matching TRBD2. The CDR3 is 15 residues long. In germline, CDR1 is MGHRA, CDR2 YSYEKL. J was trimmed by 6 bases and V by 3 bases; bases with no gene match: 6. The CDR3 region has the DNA TGCGCCAGCAGCCAGCTGACTAGCGGGAGAGGCGAGCAGTACTTC. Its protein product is CASSQLTSGRGEQYF.

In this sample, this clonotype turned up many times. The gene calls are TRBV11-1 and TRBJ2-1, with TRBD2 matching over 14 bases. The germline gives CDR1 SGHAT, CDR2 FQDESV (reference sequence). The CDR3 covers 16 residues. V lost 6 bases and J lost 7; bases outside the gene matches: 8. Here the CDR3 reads CASRKGTSGRYNEQFF. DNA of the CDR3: TGTGCCAGCAGAAAGGGGACTAGCGGGAGATATAATGAGCAGTTCTTC. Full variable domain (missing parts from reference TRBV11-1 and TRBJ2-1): EAEVAQSPRYKITEKSQAVAFWCDPISGHATLYWYRQILGQGPELLVQFQDESVVDDSQLPKDRFSAERLKGVDSTLKIQPAELGDSAMYLCASRKGTSGRYNEQFFGPGTRLTVL.

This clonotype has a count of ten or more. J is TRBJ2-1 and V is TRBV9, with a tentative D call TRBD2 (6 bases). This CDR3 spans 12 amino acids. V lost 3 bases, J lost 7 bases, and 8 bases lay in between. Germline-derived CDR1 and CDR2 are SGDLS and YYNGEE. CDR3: CASSAGGNEQFF. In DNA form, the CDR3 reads TGTGCCAGCAGCGCAGGAGGGAATGAGCAGTTCTTC. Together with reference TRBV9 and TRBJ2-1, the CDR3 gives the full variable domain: DSGVTQTPKHLITATGQRVTLRCSPRSGDLSVYWYQQSLDQGLQFLIQYYNGEERAKGNILERFSAQQFPDLHSELNLSSLELGDSALYFCASSAGGNEQFFGPGTRLTVL.

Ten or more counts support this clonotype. Written as DNA, the CDR3 is TGTGCCAGCAGCTTAGTTTCGGGACTAGCGGGAGGGGATACGCAGTATTTT. Amino acids: CASSLVSGLAGGDTQYF. This chain joins TRBV7-2 and TRBJ2-3, with 16 bases aligning to TRBD2. V lost 1 base to trimming and J lost 6 bases; unmatched junction nucleotides: 4. Germline assignment: CDR1 SGHTA and CDR2 FQGNSA. The CDR3 covers 17 residues.

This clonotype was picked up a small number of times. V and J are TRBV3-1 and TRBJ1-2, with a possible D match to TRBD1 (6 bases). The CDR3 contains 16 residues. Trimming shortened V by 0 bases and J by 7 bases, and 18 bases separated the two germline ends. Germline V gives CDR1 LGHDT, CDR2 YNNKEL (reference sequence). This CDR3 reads CASSQDGGGRGGGYTF. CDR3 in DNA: TGTGCCAGCAGCCAAGATGGGGGGGGCCGCGGGGGTGGCTACACCTTC.

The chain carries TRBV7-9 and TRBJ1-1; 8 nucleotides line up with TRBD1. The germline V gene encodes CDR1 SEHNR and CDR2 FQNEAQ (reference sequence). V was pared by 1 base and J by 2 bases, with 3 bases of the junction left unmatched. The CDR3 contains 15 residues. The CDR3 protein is CASSLGTGINTEAFF. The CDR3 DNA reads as TGTGCCAGCAGCTTAGGGACAGGGATAAACACTGAAGCTTTCTTT. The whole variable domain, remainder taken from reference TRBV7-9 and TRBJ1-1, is DTGVSQNPRHKITKRGQNVTFRCDPISEHNRLYWYRQTLGQGPEFLTYFQNEAQLEKSRLLSDRFSAERPKGSFSTLEIQRTEQGDSAMYLCASSLGTGINTEAFFGQGTRLTVV.

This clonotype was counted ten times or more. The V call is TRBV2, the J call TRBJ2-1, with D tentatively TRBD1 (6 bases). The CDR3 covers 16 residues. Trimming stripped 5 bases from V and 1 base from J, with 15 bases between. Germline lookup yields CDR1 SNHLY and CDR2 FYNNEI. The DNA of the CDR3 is TGTGCCAGCAGTACTATCCGGGACACGTCCTACAATGAGCAGTTCTTC. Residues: CASSTIRDTSYNEQFF. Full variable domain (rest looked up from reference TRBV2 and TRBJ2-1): EPEVTQTPSHQVTQMGQEVILRCVPISNHLYFYWYRQILGQKVEFLVSFYNNEISEKSEIFDDQFSVERPDGSNFTLKIRSTKLEDSAMYFCASSTIRDTSYNEQFFGPGTRLTVL.

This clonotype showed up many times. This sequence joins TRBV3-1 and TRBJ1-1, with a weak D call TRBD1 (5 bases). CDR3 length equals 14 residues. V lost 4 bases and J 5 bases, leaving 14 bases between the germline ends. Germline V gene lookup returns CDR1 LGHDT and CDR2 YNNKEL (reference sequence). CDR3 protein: CASSPWGVGTEAFF. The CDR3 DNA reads TGTGCCAGCAGCCCCTGGGGGGTTGGGACTGAAGCTTTCTTT.

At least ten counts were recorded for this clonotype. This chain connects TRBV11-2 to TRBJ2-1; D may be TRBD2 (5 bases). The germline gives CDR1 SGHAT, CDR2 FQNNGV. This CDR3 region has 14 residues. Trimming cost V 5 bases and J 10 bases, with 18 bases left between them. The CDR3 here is CASSPDAGSWEQFF. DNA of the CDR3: TGTGCCAGCAGCCCCGACGCGGGCTCCTGGGAGCAGTTCTTC.

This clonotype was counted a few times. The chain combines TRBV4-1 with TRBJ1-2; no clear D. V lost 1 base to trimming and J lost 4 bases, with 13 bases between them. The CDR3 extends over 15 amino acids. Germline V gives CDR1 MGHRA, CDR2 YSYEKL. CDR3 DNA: TGCGCCAGCAGCCAAGCTGGACGGCGGGGCTATGGCTACACCTTC. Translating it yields CASSQAGRRGYGYTF.

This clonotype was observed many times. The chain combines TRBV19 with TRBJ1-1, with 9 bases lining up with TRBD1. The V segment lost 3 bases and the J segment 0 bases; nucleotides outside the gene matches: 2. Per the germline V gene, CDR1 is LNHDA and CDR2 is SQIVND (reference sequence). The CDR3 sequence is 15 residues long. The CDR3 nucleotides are TGTGCCAGTAGTATTGGGGACAGGGTGAACACTGAAGCTTTCTTT. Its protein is CASSIGDRVNTEAFF.